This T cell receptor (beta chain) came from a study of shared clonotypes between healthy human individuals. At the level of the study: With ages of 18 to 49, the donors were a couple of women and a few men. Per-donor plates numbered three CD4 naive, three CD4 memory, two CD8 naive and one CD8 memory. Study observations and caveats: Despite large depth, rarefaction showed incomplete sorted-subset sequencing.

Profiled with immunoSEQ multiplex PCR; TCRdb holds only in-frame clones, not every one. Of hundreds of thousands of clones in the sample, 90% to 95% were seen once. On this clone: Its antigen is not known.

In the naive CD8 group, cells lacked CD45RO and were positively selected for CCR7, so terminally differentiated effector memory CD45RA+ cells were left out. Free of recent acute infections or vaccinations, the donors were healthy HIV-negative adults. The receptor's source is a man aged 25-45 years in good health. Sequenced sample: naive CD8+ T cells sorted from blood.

The CDR3 here is CSAGTSGSYEQYF. CDR3 nucleotide sequence: TGCAGCGCTGGGACTAGCGGGTCCTACGAGCAGTACTTC. The chain links TRBV29-1 to TRBJ2-7; 12 bases line up with TRBD2. V lost 7 bases and J lost 1; bases outside the gene matches: 2. Germline-derived CDR1 and CDR2 are SQVTM and ANQGSEA. The length of the CDR3 is 13 residues.